Sequencing of this T cell receptor (beta chain) was carried out in a study of identifying expanded T cells in peripheral blood. Germline V gene sequence: CDR1 LNHDA, CDR2 SQIVND (reference sequence). The V gene lost 6 bases and the J gene lost 7 bases, with 9 bases spanning the gap. This CDR3 contains 11 residues. The data were produced by immunoSEQ multiplex PCR, yet TCRdb's version contains in-frame clones alone and is incomplete. The sample lists around 99,000 clones; roughly 90% were seen once. The TCR sequence derives from a person between 18 and 75 years old in good health. The source material was blood. The chain employs TRBV19 and TRBJ1-2; unclear D gene. The CDR3 loop reads CASRLKGGYTF. In DNA, the CDR3 is TGTGCCAGTAGACTGAAGGGTGGCTACACCTTC.